This T cell receptor beta chain is drawn from a study of blood T cell repertoires in COVID-19. Study as a whole: COVID-19 samples, acute and convalescent, were from the United States, Italy and Spain.

As handled by the study authors: Estimates of nucleated cell counts were drawn from the amplification of reference gene primers. Measured with immunoSEQ multiplex PCR; TCRdb has only the in-frame clones, and not every one. V and J calls plus clone size are reproduced from that table; the DNA served to infer D and trimming. The table lists under 200,000 clones, roughly 90% of them singletons. The CDR3 consists of 16 residues. V lost 4 bases and J lost 4, with 20 bases in between. Looked up from germline, CDR1 is SGHNT and CDR2 is YYREEE (reference sequence). Participants' reported clinical history set cohort assignment.

The sample consisted of PBMCs or T cells enriched from blood (not recorded which). The sequence was obtained from a woman aged 45-60 years who had recovered from COVID-19. The V and J genes are TRBV5-4 and TRBJ1-2; a weak D match, TRBD1 (5 bases). DNA for the CDR3: TGTGCCAGCAGCCCCGAGACAGTTCCTGTAGGCTATGGCTACACCTTC. It encodes CASSPETVPVGYGYTF.